Listed here is a single T cell receptor (beta chain). As yet, its antigen is unknown. This specimen comes from a study of CD4 T cells in relation to SARS-CoV-2 and coronaviruses. Overall study context: After roughly ten days of antigen culture, PBMC TCR beta CDR3s were sequenced. Convalescent donors were aged about 21 to 72, with median roughly 37 years.

Cryopreserved PBMCs were CD4-enriched, then split into naive and memory cells. For approximately 10 days, roughly 9.4 x 10^4 sorted CD4+ cells grew with T cell-depleted PBMCs and CEF. Germline CDR1 is MDHEN and CDR2 is SYDVKM. Trimming at V came to 2 bases and at J to 5 bases, leaving 8 bases not matched to a gene. The CDR3 totals 16 residues. Sequenced by immunoSEQ multiplex PCR; TCRdb stores in-frame clones only, minus some. The sample includes about 40,000 clones, 82% of them seen just once. The rearrangement uses TRBV28 and TRBJ2-1, with 8 bases matching TRBD2. Sequencing was carried out using naive CD4+ T cells from PBMCs, cultured in vitro. Subset in this sample: naive CD4+ T cells isolated by negative enrichment. This TCR was recovered from an adult with COVID-19. The CDR3 loop reads CASSLMAGGFHNEQFF. In DNA form, the CDR3 reads TGTGCCAGCAGTTTAATGGCGGGAGGTTTCCACAATGAGCAGTTCTTC.